The T cell receptor (beta chain) described here comes from a study of identical twins. CDR1 is SSHAT and CDR2 is FNYEAQ in the germline V gene (reference sequence). The CDR3 extends over 16 amino acids. Note on this clonotype: An end of the junction differs from the germline gene, which may be a read error.

TCRdb re-called the 5' RACE reads through MiXCR, storing one row per CDR3 protein. Found here are approximately 1.8 million distinct CDR3 sequences, 25% to 35% of them singletons; the top ten hold approximately 0.25%. The sequenced sample was cord blood. The receptor comes from a newborn girl in good health. The chain uses TRBV7-7 and TRBJ1-2, with 10 positions matching TRBD1. The CDR3 nucleotides are TGTGCTAGCAACCCCTCGAGGGGACAGGGGTCCTATGGCTACACCTTC. Protein product: CASNPSRGQGSYGYTF. Full variable domain (missing parts from reference TRBV7-7 and TRBJ1-2): GAGVSQSPRYKVTKRGQDVTLRCDPISSHATLYWYQQALGQGPEFLTYFNYEAQPDKSGLPSDRFSAERPEGSISTLTIQRTEQRDSAMYRCASNPSRGQGSYGYTFGSGTRLTVV.